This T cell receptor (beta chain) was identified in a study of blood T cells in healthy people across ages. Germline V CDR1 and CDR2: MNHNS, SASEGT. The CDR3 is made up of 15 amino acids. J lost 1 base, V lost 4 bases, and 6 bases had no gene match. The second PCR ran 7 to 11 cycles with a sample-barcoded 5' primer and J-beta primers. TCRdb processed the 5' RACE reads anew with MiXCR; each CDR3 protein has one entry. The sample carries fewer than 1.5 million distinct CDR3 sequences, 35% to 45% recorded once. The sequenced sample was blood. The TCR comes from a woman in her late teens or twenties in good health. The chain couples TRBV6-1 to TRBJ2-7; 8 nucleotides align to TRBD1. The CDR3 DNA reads TGTGCCAGCAGTGGTGGACAGGGTCGATCCTACGAGCAGTACTTC. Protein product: CASSGGQGRSYEQYF.